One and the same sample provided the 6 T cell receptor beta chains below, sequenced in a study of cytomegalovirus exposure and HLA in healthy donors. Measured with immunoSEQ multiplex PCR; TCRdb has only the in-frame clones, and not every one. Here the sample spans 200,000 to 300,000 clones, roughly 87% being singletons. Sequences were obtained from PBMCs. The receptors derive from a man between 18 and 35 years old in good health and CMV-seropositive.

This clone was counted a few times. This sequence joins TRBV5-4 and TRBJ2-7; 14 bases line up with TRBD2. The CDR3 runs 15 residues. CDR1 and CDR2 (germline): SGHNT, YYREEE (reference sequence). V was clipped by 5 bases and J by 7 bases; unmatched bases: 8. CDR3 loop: CASSPLTSGRGEQYF. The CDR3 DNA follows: TGTGCCAGCAGTCCCCTGACTAGCGGGAGGGGTGAGCAGTACTTC. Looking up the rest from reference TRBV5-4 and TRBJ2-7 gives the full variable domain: ETGVTQSPTHLIKTRGQQVTLRCSSQSGHNTVSWYQQALGQGPQFIFQYYREEENGRGNFPPRFSGLQFPNYSSELNVNALELDDSALYLCASSPLTSGRGEQYFGPGTRLTVT.

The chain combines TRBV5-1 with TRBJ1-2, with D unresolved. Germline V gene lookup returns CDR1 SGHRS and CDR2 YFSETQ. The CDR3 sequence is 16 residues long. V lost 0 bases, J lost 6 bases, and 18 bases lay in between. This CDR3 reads CASSLAGLELGNGYTF. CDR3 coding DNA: TGCGCCAGCAGCTTGGCCGGTTTGGAACTCGGGAATGGCTACACCTTC.

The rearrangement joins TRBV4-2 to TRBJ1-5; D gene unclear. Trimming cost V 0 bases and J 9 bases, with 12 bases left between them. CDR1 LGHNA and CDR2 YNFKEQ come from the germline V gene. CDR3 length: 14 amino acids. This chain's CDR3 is CASSQDRGIRPQHF. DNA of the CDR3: TGTGCCAGCAGCCAAGATCGAGGGATCAGGCCCCAGCATTTT.

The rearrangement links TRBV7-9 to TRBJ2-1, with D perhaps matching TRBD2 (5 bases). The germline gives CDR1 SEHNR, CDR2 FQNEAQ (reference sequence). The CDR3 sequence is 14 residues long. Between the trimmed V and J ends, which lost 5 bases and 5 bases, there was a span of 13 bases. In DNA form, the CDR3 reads TGTGCCAGCAGCCCCCGGTGGGGAGACAATGAGCAGTTCTTC. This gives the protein CASSPRWGDNEQFF.

The CDR3 sequence: CASSYSEGGGGYTF. In DNA form, the CDR3 reads TGTGCCAGCAGTTACTCCGAAGGGGGAGGGGGCTACACCTTC. The rearrangement joins TRBV6-5 to TRBJ1-2, with TRBD1 as a possible D gene (6 bases). The CDR3 is made up of 14 amino acids. The V gene's germline CDR1 is MNHEY and CDR2 SVGAGI. V was clipped by 0 bases and J by 8 bases, with 13 bases between them.

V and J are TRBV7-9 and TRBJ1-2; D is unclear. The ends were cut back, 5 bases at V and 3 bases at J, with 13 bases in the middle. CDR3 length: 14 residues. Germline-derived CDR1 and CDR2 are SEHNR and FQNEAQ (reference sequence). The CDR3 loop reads CASSRSDGYYGYTF. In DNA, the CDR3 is TGTGCCAGCAGCCGTAGTGACGGATACTATGGCTACACCTTC.